One sample yielded the 23 T cell receptor beta chains listed below, sequenced in a study of CD8+CD57+ T cells in acquired aplastic anemia. The study profiled TCR beta VDJ and CDR3 using genomic DNA as template. TCRdb ran MiXCR on the reads and lists one entry per CDR3 protein. The repertoire holds just over 400,000 distinct CDR3 sequences, with just under 70% as singletons. The sequenced material came from sorted CD4+, CD8+, or CD8+CD57+ T cells (not recorded which) from PBMCs. The receptor source for this set is a human donor in good health, serving as a control.

The chain combines TRBV4-3 with TRBJ2-3; no reliable D call. The V gene lost 1 base and the J gene lost 4 bases, with 9 bases spanning the gap. CDR1 and CDR2 from the germline V gene are LGHNA and YSLEER. CDR3 length equals 14 residues. CDR3 DNA sequence: TGCGCCAGCAGCCAAGTGCAGGCTTCAGATACGCAGTATTTT. Protein: CASSQVQASDTQYF.

This clonotype has only a few counts. The rearrangement uses TRBV12-3 or TRBV12-4 and TRBJ2-7; 8 bases line up with TRBD1. With V trimmed by 5 bases and J by 1 base, 1 base remained unmatched. The CDR3 sequence is 13 residues long. In nucleotides, the CDR3 is TGTGCCAGCAGTGGACAGGGTTCCTACGAGCAGTACGTC. Translation: CASSGQGSYEQYV.

The sample holds many counts of this clonotype. The gene calls are TRBV5-1 and TRBJ1-1; 7 nucleotides match TRBD1. CDR1 and CDR2 (germline): SGHRS, YFSETQ. The CDR3 contains 14 residues. V lost 2 bases, J lost 5 bases, and 6 bases stayed unmatched. CDR3 in amino acids: CASSLNRGFTEAFF. The CDR3 nucleotides are TGCGCCAGCAGCTTAAACAGGGGTTTTACTGAAGCTTTCTTT.

The J gene is TRBJ2-1, the V gene TRBV6-5; 8 bases agree with TRBD2. Germline CDR1 reads MNHEY; CDR2 reads SVGAGI. The CDR3 has 14 residues. After removal of 5 bases from V and 8 bases from J, the junction contained 8 bases not matched to a gene. This chain's CDR3 is CASSTGGTAHEQFF. The DNA of the CDR3 is TGTGCCAGCAGTACGGGAGGGACGGCTCATGAGCAGTTCTTC.

V usage is TRBV9 and J usage is TRBJ1-3, with 9 positions matching TRBD1. The germline gives CDR1 SGDLS, CDR2 YYNGEE. The CDR3 is made up of 16 amino acids. The J segment lost 9 bases and the V segment lost 4 bases, leaving 14 bases of the junction unmatched. The DNA of the CDR3 is TGTGCCAGCAGCACCGGACAGGGGCAAGGAGAGACCACCATATATTTT. Protein: CASSTGQGQGETTIYF.

This clonotype was observed at least ten times. The V call is TRBV19, the J call TRBJ1-2, with 7 bases fitting TRBD1. The ends lost 4 bases at V and 2 bases at J; junction bases unmatched: 7. The CDR3 totals 15 residues. The V gene's germline CDR1 is LNHDA and CDR2 SQIVND (reference sequence). In nucleotides, the CDR3 is TGTGCCAGTAGTACAGACAGGGAGGCGAACTATGGCTACACCTTC. This sequence encodes CASSTDREANYGYTF. The variable domain in full, completed from reference TRBV19 and TRBJ1-2, reads DGGITQSPKYLFRKEGQNVTLSCEQNLNHDAMYWYRQDPGQGLRLIYYSQIVNDFQKGDIAEGYSVSREKKESFPLTVTSAQKNPTAFYLCASSTDREANYGYTFGSGTRLTVV.

This clonotype occurred a few times. The CDR3 protein is CSVGMSGTGGFRYTF. CDR3 DNA sequence: TGCAGCGTTGGCATGTCCGGGACAGGGGGCTTCCGCTACACCTTC. V gene TRBV29-1 combines with J gene TRBJ1-2, with 12 bases that match TRBD1. The V gene's germline CDR1 is SQVTM and CDR2 ANQGSEA. This CDR3 has 15 amino acids. The J segment lost 9 bases and the V segment lost 4 bases, leaving 12 bases of the junction unmatched.

A word on this clonotype: One end of the junction varies from germline; a read error may be responsible. The DNA for the CDR3 is TGCGCCAGCAGCGTGACAGGGGGCATCTACGAGCAGTACTTC. Encoded protein: CASSVTGGIYEQYF. V and J are TRBV9 and TRBJ2-7, with 10 positions matching TRBD1. The CDR3 has 14 residues. CDR1 and CDR2 from the germline V gene are SGDLS and YYNGEE. Drawing the rest from reference TRBV9 and TRBJ2-7, the complete variable domain is DSGVTQTPKHLITATGQRVTLRCSPRSGDLSVYWYQQSLDQGLQFLIQYYNGEERAKGNILERFSAQQFPDLHSELNLSSLELGDSALYFCASSVTGGIYEQYFGPGTRLTVT.

The CDR3 nucleotides are TGCAGTGCCAGGGGGACAGTTAATGAGCACACCTTC. It translates to CSARGTVNEHTF. V and J are TRBV20-1 and TRBJ1-2; 7 bases match TRBD1. The CDR3 covers 12 residues. The V segment lost 6 bases and the J segment 12 bases; nucleotides outside the gene matches: 13. Germline CDR1 DFQATT, CDR2 SNEGSKA (reference sequence).

The chain uses TRBV9 and TRBJ2-5; 8 bases are a match to TRBD1. The germline V gene encodes CDR1 SGDLS and CDR2 YYNGEE. V was clipped by 4 bases and J by 12 bases; unmatched bases: 11. There are 13 residues in the CDR3. CDR3: CASSLDRGESKYF. In DNA form, the CDR3 reads TGTGCCAGCAGCTTAGACAGGGGAGAGAGCAAGTACTTC.

The chain carries TRBV7-3 and TRBJ1-6; D is unclear. Germline CDR1 SGHTA, CDR2 FQGTGA. V was clipped by 2 bases and J by 9 bases, with 11 bases between them. The CDR3 totals 14 residues. DNA of the CDR3: TGTGCCAGCAGCTTAGGATCAACGGGTTCACCCCTCCACTTT. Translating gives CASSLGSTGSPLHF.

This clonotype was counted ten times or more. The chain has TRBV3-1 and TRBJ1-1, with a tentative D call TRBD1 (5 bases). Trimming removed 3 bases from V and 10 bases from J, with 15 bases in between. The CDR3 contains 13 residues. The germline gives CDR1 LGHDT, CDR2 YNNKEL (reference sequence). The CDR3 loop is CASSQGGAMGAFF. CDR3 coding DNA: TGTGCCAGCAGCCAGGGGGGTGCTATGGGAGCTTTCTTT.

For this clonotype: An end of the junction differs from the germline gene, which may be a read error. The chain links TRBV10-2 to TRBJ2-1; TRBD1 might be the D (6 bases). CDR1 and CDR2 from the germline V gene are WSHSY and SAAADI. The length of the CDR3 is 15 residues. CDR3 coding DNA: TGCGCCAGCAGCCCCGGACGCACCACCAACAGGGAGCAGTTCTTT. Protein product: CASSPGRTTNREQFF.

The chain combines TRBV19 with TRBJ1-1; possible D gene TRBD1, 6 bases. Per the germline V gene, CDR1 is LNHDA and CDR2 is SQIVND (reference sequence). The germline V and J ends were trimmed by 2 bases and 0 bases, with 13 bases remaining between them. This CDR3 has 16 amino acids. The CDR3 DNA reads TGTGCCAGTAGTATAAAGGGGGAGGGGCTGAACACTGAAGCTTTCTTT. Translating it yields CASSIKGEGLNTEAFF.

A note on this clonotype: At one end the junction does not follow the germline gene, possibly because of a read error. V gene TRBV15 combines with J gene TRBJ2-2; D is possibly TRBD2 (5 bases). The length of the CDR3 is 15 residues. Germline V gene sequence: CDR1 LNHNV, CDR2 YYDKDF (reference sequence). In nucleotides, the CDR3 is TGTGCCAGCAGCAGAGAGGGTACTATGAGCGAGGAGCTGTTTTTT. Amino acid sequence: CASSREGTMSEELFF.

The CDR3 DNA reads as TGTGCCAGCAGTCCACAGGGGGCTAGAGATACGCAGTATTTT. It codes for CASSPQGARDTQYF. V gene TRBV6-5 combines with J gene TRBJ2-3; 9 bases line up with TRBD1. This CDR3 has 14 amino acids. The germline gives CDR1 MNHEY, CDR2 SVGAGI. The J segment lost 5 bases and the V segment lost 5 bases, leaving 5 bases of the junction unmatched.

The chain uses TRBV7-2 and TRBJ2-1; 7 bases line up with TRBD1. This CDR3 region has 15 residues. CDR1 and CDR2 from the germline V gene are SGHTA and FQGNSA. V lost 5 bases, J lost 16 bases, and 20 bases stayed unmatched. CDR3 sequence: CASSVSGTENSPLFF. CDR3 in DNA: TGTGCCAGCAGCGTCTCCGGGACAGAGAATTCACCCCTCTTCTTC.

The rearrangement links TRBV2 to TRBJ1-4; D might be TRBD1 (6 bases). V lost 5 bases to trimming and J lost 8 bases, with 12 bases between them. This CDR3 contains 13 residues. CDR1 is SNHLY and CDR2 is FYNNEI in the germline V gene. Here the CDR3 DNA reads TGTGCCAGCAGTTACAGGGTGGGGGAAAAACTGTTTTTT. Translating gives CASSYRVGEKLFF.

The genes are TRBV24-1 and TRBJ2-3; 11 nucleotides line up with TRBD2. The CDR3 contains 14 residues. CDR1 and CDR2 (germline): KGHDR, SFDVKD. The CDR3 sequence is CAQTSGDLTDTQYF. Written as DNA, the CDR3 is TGTGCGCAGACTAGCGGGGACCTCACAGATACGCAGTATTTT.

By share, this clonotype ranks as medium-sized. The chain carries TRBV29-1 and TRBJ2-1; possibly TRBD1 for D (6 bases). Germline V gene lookup returns CDR1 SQVTM and CDR2 ANQGSEA. This CDR3 is 14 amino acids long. V was pared by 6 bases and J by 4 bases, with 16 bases between. The CDR3: CSVNGRQAYNEQFF. The CDR3, as DNA: TGCAGCGTAAATGGTCGACAGGCGTACAATGAGCAGTTCTTC.

The gene calls are TRBV20-1 and TRBJ1-5; D remains ambiguous. Germline lookup yields CDR1 DFQATT and CDR2 SNEGSKA (reference sequence). Deletions cut 1 base from V and 0 bases from J, with 4 bases between. This CDR3 spans 13 amino acids. The CDR3 sequence: CSARGVSNQPQHF. In DNA, the CDR3 is TGCAGTGCTAGAGGGGTTAGCAATCAGCCCCAGCATTTT.

This clonotype showed up many times. The chain carries TRBV7-9 and TRBJ1-6; 7 bases are shared with TRBD1. The CDR3 covers 16 residues. J was trimmed by 4 bases and V by 5 bases; bases with no gene match: 8. CDR1 is SEHNR and CDR2 is FQNEAQ in the germline V gene (reference sequence). The CDR3 protein is CASSPGTASYNSPLHF. CDR3 DNA: TGTGCCAGCAGCCCCGGGACAGCGTCTTATAATTCACCCCTCCACTTT.

CDR3 DNA sequence: TGTGCCACCGGGGGGGAGGAGCCAGGGCTCTACAATGAGCAGTTCTTC. The encoded protein is CATGGEEPGLYNEQFF. The V call is TRBV5-4, the J call TRBJ2-1, with 8 bases matching TRBD2. V shed 9 bases, J shed 3 bases, and the junction held 14 bases outside the gene matches. Looked up from germline, CDR1 is SGHNT and CDR2 is YYREEE (reference sequence). This CDR3 is built from 16 residues. The whole variable domain, remainder taken from reference TRBV5-4 and TRBJ2-1, is ETGVTQSPTHLIKTRGQQVTLRCSSQSGHNTVSWYQQALGQGPQFIFQYYREEENGRGNFPPRFSGLQFPNYSSELNVNALELDDSALYLCATGGEEPGLYNEQFFGPGTRLTVL.